The entry below describes one T cell receptor (beta chain). Its antigen remains unknown. This sample is part of a study of shared clonotypes between healthy human individuals. CD8 cells classed as naive were CD45RO-negative and positively selected for CCR7, excluding terminally differentiated effector memory CD45RA+ cells. There were no recent acute infections or vaccinations among the donors, who were healthy HIV-negative adults. With 0 bases clipped from V and 6 bases from J, the junction kept 10 bases outside the gene matches. The CDR3 extends over 18 amino acids. Germline-derived CDR1 and CDR2 are SGHTA and FQGNSA. Study-wide results and limits: Rarefaction exposed incomplete sorted-subset sequencing despite large depth. A handful of donors shared approximately 5% of their naive CD4 clonotypes.

Generated by immunoSEQ multiplex PCR, the TCRdb table keeps only in-frame clones and is missing some. The sample holds about 800,000 clones, about 96% seen once. This TCR was sampled from a man under 40 in good health. Sequenced material: naive CD8+ T cells sorted from blood. The rearrangement uses TRBV7-2 and TRBJ2-2, with 10 bases aligning to TRBD2. DNA of the CDR3: TGTGCCAGCAGCTTAGCTATGTGGCTAGCGGGAGTGGCCGGGGAGCTGTTTTTT. It encodes CASSLAMWLAGVAGELFF.